Following are 5 T cell receptor beta chains from one sample sequenced in a study of blood T cell repertoires in COVID-19. Clones were sequenced by immunoSEQ multiplex PCR, and TCRdb holds only the in-frame ones, with some missing. The data show a few hundred thousand clones, 85% to 90% seen once. The sample consisted of PBMCs or T cells enriched from blood (not recorded which). The origin of the receptors is a woman aged 18 to 35 who had recovered from COVID-19.

The chain is built from TRBV5-1 and TRBJ1-6; weak D call: TRBD1 (5 bases). This CDR3 contains 15 residues. The germline V gene encodes CDR1 SGHRS and CDR2 YFSETQ. The V gene lost 1 base and the J gene lost 5 bases, with 10 bases spanning the gap. The CDR3 region is CASSLSIGDNSPLHF. As DNA, the CDR3 is TGCGCCAGCAGCTTGTCTATAGGGGATAATTCACCCCTCCACTTT.

The chain uses TRBV2 and TRBJ1-2; 7 bases match TRBD1. In germline, CDR1 is SNHLY, CDR2 FYNNEI. J lost 2 bases, V lost 6 bases, and 6 bases had no gene match. CDR3 length: 14 residues. The CDR3 region is CASRETGSNYGYTF. CDR3 nucleotides: TGTGCCAGCAGAGAGACAGGGTCAAACTATGGCTACACCTTC.

The J gene is TRBJ2-1, the V gene TRBV5-1; 8 positions match TRBD2. This CDR3 comprises 16 residues. The germline V gene encodes CDR1 SGHRS and CDR2 YFSETQ. After removal of 5 bases from V and 0 bases from J, the junction contained 7 bases not matched to a gene. CDR3 protein: CASRPAGVLSYNEQFF. In DNA, the CDR3 is TGCGCCAGCAGACCAGCGGGGGTGCTCTCCTACAATGAGCAGTTCTTC.

This clone appeared a single time. CDR3 sequence reads: CASSPGDRNNSPLHF. CDR3 DNA: TGTGCCAGCTCACCAGGGGACAGGAATAATTCACCCCTCCACTTT. V gene TRBV18 combines with J gene TRBJ1-6, with 8 nucleotides matching TRBD1. Trimming cost V 2 bases and J 5 bases; bases outside gene matches: 2. Germline assignment: CDR1 KGHSH and CDR2 LQKENI. This CDR3 has 15 residues.

This clone was observed a single time. This chain uses TRBV7-8 with TRBJ2-3; the match to TRBD1 covers 8 bases. CDR1 and CDR2 from the germline V gene are SGHVS and FQNEAQ. The V and J ends lost 3 bases and 4 bases, in that order; junction bases with no gene match: 3. This CDR3 contains 14 residues. CDR3 nucleotides: TGTGCCAGCAGCTTGGAGACAGGGGCAGATACGCAGTATTTT. Protein: CASSLETGADTQYF.